Presented here are 11 T cell receptor beta chains from one specimen sequenced in a study of blood T cell repertoires in COVID-19. Profiling relied on immunoSEQ multiplex PCR, and the TCRdb table lists in-frame clones only, not all of them. The data hold 90,000 to 120,000 clones, with roughly 91% observed a single time. Source material: peripheral blood. The receptor set was obtained from a human donor in a cohort sampled during active COVID-19.

This clone was detected once. The rearrangement joins TRBV27 to TRBJ2-1; possibly TRBD2 for D (5 bases). The CDR3 covers 16 residues. Germline V gives CDR1 MNHEY, CDR2 SMNVEV (reference sequence). V gave up 3 bases and J gave up 2 bases, with 14 bases separating them. CDR3 sequence (DNA): TGTGCCAGCAGTTTCCTGTCCCCAGCGGCCTACAATGAGCAGTTCTTC. It yields the protein CASSFLSPAAYNEQFF.

This clone appeared once. J is TRBJ2-2 and V is TRBV12-5; TRBD2 matches 11 bases. The CDR3 length is 18 residues. Looked up from germline, CDR1 is LGHNT and CDR2 is FRNRAP. Unmatched junction bases numbered 7, after V lost 4 bases and J lost 0 bases. The CDR3 protein is CASGWGTSGRANTGELFF. As DNA, the CDR3 is TGTGCTAGTGGTTGGGGGACTAGCGGCCGCGCGAACACCGGGGAGCTGTTTTTT.

This chain uses TRBV28 with TRBJ2-3; unclear D gene. The germline V and J ends were trimmed by 6 bases and 1 base, with 17 bases remaining between them. Germline CDR1 is MDHEN and CDR2 is SYDVKM. CDR3 length: 16 residues. CDR3 region: CASRFRISMGTDTQYF. The CDR3 DNA follows: TGTGCCAGCAGGTTCAGGATCAGCATGGGCACAGATACGCAGTATTTT.

This chain connects TRBV29-1 to TRBJ2-1, with 13 bases identical to TRBD2. The germline CDR1 and CDR2 sequences are SQVTM and ANQGSEA. The CDR3 is made up of 14 amino acids. Trimming at V came to 1 base and at J to 7 bases, leaving 1 base not matched to a gene. The CDR3 loop reads CSVEGTSGRNEQFF. The CDR3 DNA follows: TGCAGCGTTGAAGGGACTAGCGGGAGAAATGAGCAGTTCTTC.

This chain connects TRBV20-1 to TRBJ2-7; 7 nucleotides agree with TRBD2. The CDR3 is 13 residues long. V lost 3 bases to trimming and J lost 0 bases; unmatched junction nucleotides: 2. Germline loops: CDR1 DFQATT, CDR2 SNEGSKA (reference sequence). CDR3 loop: CSASRDYSYEQYF. CDR3 coding DNA: TGCAGTGCTAGTCGGGACTACTCCTACGAGCAGTACTTC.

This clone was detected once. This chain links TRBV18 with TRBJ2-5; D may be TRBD2 (6 bases). CDR3 length: 14 residues. CDR1 KGHSH and CDR2 LQKENI come from the germline V gene. The V end was cut by 3 bases, the J end by 4 bases, with 12 bases between. CDR3 coding DNA: TGTGCCAGCTCACCGCTGGGCGGGATAGAGACCCAGTACTTC. Protein: CASSPLGGIETQYF.

This clone was picked up one time. V is TRBV11-2 and J is TRBJ1-2; 9 bases fit TRBD1. Germline lookup yields CDR1 SGHAT and CDR2 FQNNGV. Trimming at V came to 3 bases and at J to 3 bases, leaving 11 bases not matched to a gene. CDR3 length: 17 amino acids. The CDR3 sequence: CASSLGLGQGLDYGYTF. In nucleotides, the CDR3 is TGTGCCAGCAGCTTGGGGCTAGGACAGGGGCTCGACTATGGCTACACCTTC.

The chain joins TRBV5-1 to TRBJ2-2; 7 positions match TRBD2. The CDR3 contains 15 residues. The ends lost 5 bases at V and 0 bases at J; junction bases unmatched: 4. In germline, CDR1 is SGHRS, CDR2 YFSETQ. The CDR3, as DNA: TGCGCCAGCAGACCCGGGACTACGAACACCGGGGAGCTGTTTTTT. Its protein is CASRPGTTNTGELFF.

The chain is built from TRBV19 and TRBJ2-1; D perhaps matches TRBD2 (6 bases). This CDR3 region has 15 residues. CDR1 is LNHDA, CDR2 SQIVND, per germline (reference sequence). Trimming stripped 4 bases from V and 7 bases from J, with 17 bases between. The CDR3 reads CASSTTSIVLNEQFF. Written as DNA, the CDR3 is TGTGCCAGTAGTACGACTAGTATTGTTTTAAATGAGCAGTTCTTC.

The chain recombines TRBV13 with TRBJ1-1; D remains unclear. The germline V gene has CDR1 PRHDT and CDR2 FYEKMQ (reference sequence). The CDR3 runs 15 residues. Trimming shortened V by 3 bases and J by 0 bases, and 11 bases separated the two germline ends. The CDR3 protein is CASSFGPGMNTEAFF. DNA for the CDR3: TGTGCCAGCAGCTTTGGGCCGGGAATGAACACTGAAGCTTTCTTT.

This chain joins TRBV3-1 (or the pseudogene TRBV3-2) and TRBJ2-4; D perhaps matches TRBD2 (6 bases). Deletions cut 0 bases from V and 6 bases from J, with 6 bases between. Per the germline V gene, CDR1 is LGHDT and CDR2 is YNNKEL (reference sequence). There are 13 residues in the CDR3. Here the CDR3 reads CASSQELANIQYF. The CDR3 DNA sequence: TGTGCCAGCAGCCAAGAACTAGCAAACATTCAGTACTTC.